This record covers a single T cell receptor (beta chain). This sample was taken from a study of blood T cell repertoires in COVID-19. Study summary: COVID-19 samples, acute and convalescent, were from the United States, Italy and Spain. From T cells, B-cell-depleted T cells, or PBMCs came the material, which was cDNA or gDNA.

As originally analysed: Estimates of nucleated cell counts were drawn from the amplification of reference gene primers. Assay: immunoSEQ multiplex PCR; the TCRdb copy retains only in-frame clones and omits some. The D gene and trimming were derived from the DNA, and the V and J assignments and clone size from that table. The repertoire holds approximately 100,000 clones, with around 85% as singletons. Germline V gives CDR1 MDHEN, CDR2 SYDVKM. This CDR3 contains 12 residues. The V and J ends lost 4 bases and 7 bases respectively, with 11 bases between them. This chain uses TRBV28 with TRBJ2-7; a weak D match, TRBD1 (5 bases). This TCR derives from a man aged 70-80 years with active or convalescent COVID-19. The material sequenced was peripheral blood. The CDR3 DNA is TGTGCCAGCAGTTCCTCAGGGCAGGAGCAGTACTTC. Protein product: CASSSSGQEQYF.